The sequence of this T cell receptor (beta chain) was determined in a study of monozygotic twins with inflammatory bowel disease. A note on this clonotype: Its antigen remains unidentified.

Broader study findings: Clonotype overlap with others was lower in IBD patients than in healthy twins, a difference that was greatest with disease activity.

After re-calling the 5' RACE reads, TCRdb lists one entry per CDR3 protein, DNA absent. This sample's clone table lists a few hundred thousand distinct CDR3 sequences. Staff drew an approximately 2.6 ml blood sample from each donor. The length of the CDR3 is 15 residues. V is TRBV12-3 or TRBV12-4 and J is TRBJ1-5. The clonotype comes from a human donor with ulcerative colitis or Crohn's disease, or a healthy co-twin of an affected twin (not recorded which). The sample was blood. The CDR3 spells CASSLLWGPNQPQHF.